A single sample gave rise to the 25 T cell receptor beta chains below, sequenced in a study of T cell responses to AZD1222 COVID-19 vaccine. Some clones are missing from TCRdb's copy, which holds only in-frame ones; the method was immunoSEQ multiplex PCR. The data hold fewer than 150,000 clones, with over 75% observed a single time. The sequencing used peripheral blood, collected on day 0 of AZD1222 vaccination. The receptors here all came from an adult in good health.

J is TRBJ1-4 and V is TRBV19; D possibly corresponds to TRBD1 (5 bases). V was shortened by 3 bases and J by 3 bases, with 8 bases between the two germline ends. The CDR3 totals 14 residues. Germline lookup yields CDR1 LNHDA and CDR2 SQIVND (reference sequence). The CDR3 DNA reads as TGTGCCAGTAGTATCCAGGGCCCTAATGAAAAACTGTTTTTT. Translated, it gives CASSIQGPNEKLFF.

The J gene is TRBJ2-5, the V gene TRBV6-2 or TRBV6-3; D uncertain. This CDR3 comprises 14 residues. V was clipped by 2 bases and J by 2 bases, with 9 bases between them. Per germline, CDR1 MNHEY and CDR2 SVGEGT. The DNA for the CDR3 is TGTGCCAGCAGTTACGCGAGTAAACAAGAGACCCAGTACTTC. Translation gives CASSYASKQETQYF.

CDR3 amino acids: CASSKIMSSASGRESGANVLTF. CDR3 DNA sequence: TGTGCCAGCAGCAAAATAATGAGTTCGGCTAGCGGGAGGGAATCTGGGGCCAACGTCCTGACTTTC. The genes are TRBV21-1 and TRBJ2-6; the table gives TRBD2 as D, unverified against the DNA. TRBV21-1 is a pseudogene segment. The CDR3 totals 22 residues.

This chain uses TRBV6-5 with TRBJ2-7; either TRBD1 or TRBD2 may supply D (5 bases each). CDR1 is MNHEY, CDR2 SVGAGI, per germline. The CDR3 runs to 13 residues. Trimming took 6 bases from V and 9 from J, leaving 18 bases between them. CDR3 region: CASRGALTGWQYF. Here the CDR3 DNA reads TGTGCCAGCAGAGGGGCTCTCACGGGGTGGCAGTACTTC.

This clone came up once. This rearrangement joins TRBV28 to TRBJ1-5; D gene unclear. The germline CDR1 and CDR2 sequences are MDHEN and SYDVKM. V was trimmed by 8 bases and J by 3 bases, leaving 20 bases between them. The CDR3 consists of 16 residues. The CDR3 loop is CASHPPGPSLNQPQHF. The CDR3 bases are TGTGCCAGCCACCCCCCCGGACCCTCCCTCAATCAGCCCCAGCATTTT.

The chain couples TRBV7-8 to TRBJ1-1; no firm D call. V lost 2 bases and J 8 bases, leaving 6 bases between the germline ends. The CDR3 is made up of 11 amino acids. Germline values: CDR1 SGHVS, CDR2 FQNEAQ. The CDR3 region is CASSLTREAFF. The CDR3 DNA reads as TGTGCCAGCAGCTTAACGCGGGAAGCTTTCTTT.

The chain employs TRBV30 and TRBJ2-2; D call uncertain. Germline V gives CDR1 GTSNPN, CDR2 SVGIG (reference sequence). The CDR3 sequence is 14 residues long. The V and J ends lost 2 bases and 7 bases respectively, with 14 bases between them. The CDR3 spells CAWSPGRIVGELFF. The CDR3 DNA follows: TGTGCCTGGAGTCCAGGCCGGATAGTCGGGGAGCTGTTTTTT.

The chain couples TRBV3-1 (or the pseudogene TRBV3-2) to TRBJ2-7; D possibly corresponds to TRBD1 (6 bases). Trimming took 3 bases from V and 0 from J, leaving 12 bases between them. The length of the CDR3 is 15 residues. The V gene's germline CDR1 is LGHDT and CDR2 YNNKEL (reference sequence). In nucleotides, the CDR3 is TGTGCCAGCAGCCATACGGGACAAAGCTCCTACGAGCAGTACTTC. Its translation is CASSHTGQSSYEQYF.

V and J are TRBV14 and TRBJ2-7; D gene ambiguous. V gave up 0 bases and J gave up 6 bases, with 9 bases separating them. CDR1 is SGHDN and CDR2 is FVKESK in the germline V gene. The CDR3 runs to 13 residues. For the CDR3, the DNA is TGTGCCAGCAGCCAAGAATGGACGGGCGAGCAGTACTTC. Translation gives CASSQEWTGEQYF.

V gene TRBV11-2 combines with J gene TRBJ2-3; D is ambiguous. The CDR3 spans 12 residues. Germline loops: CDR1 SGHAT, CDR2 FQNNGV. V was shortened by 3 bases and J by 5 bases, with 6 bases between the two germline ends. In nucleotides, the CDR3 is TGTGCCAGCAGCTTGGAGAGAGATACGCAGTATTTT. This sequence encodes CASSLERDTQYF.

The chain recombines TRBV4-1 with TRBJ1-2; D is uncertain. The CDR3 loop spans 17 amino acids. V was pared by 3 bases and J by 4 bases, with 21 bases between. The germline gives CDR1 MGHRA, CDR2 YSYEKL. Here the CDR3 reads CASSQARTGHAAYGYTF. The CDR3 DNA sequence: TGCGCCAGCAGCCAGGCTAGGACGGGCCACGCCGCCTATGGCTACACCTTC.

J is TRBJ2-7 and V is TRBV6-5; 9 bases are shared with TRBD2. There are 15 residues in the CDR3. Trimming at V came to 5 bases and at J to 2 bases, leaving 7 bases not matched to a gene. Germline values: CDR1 MNHEY, CDR2 SVGAGI. The CDR3 bases are TGTGCCAGCAGTCCCGCGGGGGGGGCCACCTACGAGCAGTACTTC. Protein product: CASSPAGGATYEQYF.

The V gene is TRBV28, the J gene TRBJ2-1; 9 nucleotides align to TRBD2. The CDR3 consists of 16 residues. Germline assignment: CDR1 MDHEN and CDR2 SYDVKM. J was trimmed by 0 bases and V by 2 bases; bases with no gene match: 2. Here the CDR3 DNA reads TGTGCCAGCAGTTTACCTAGCGGGATCTCCTACAATGAGCAGTTCTTC. It translates to CASSLPSGISYNEQFF.

The chain joins TRBV9 to TRBJ1-3, with D possibly being TRBD1 (5 bases). Germline CDR1 is SGDLS and CDR2 is YYNGEE. With 0 bases removed from V and 8 bases from J, the gap between germline ends came to 9 bases. This CDR3 region has 13 residues. The CDR3 spells CASSVGGLHTIYF. CDR3 coding DNA: TGTGCCAGCAGCGTAGGGGGCTTACACACCATATATTTT.

The chain recombines TRBV2 with TRBJ1-1; D call uncertain. V was cut by 0 bases and J by 5 bases, with 10 bases left in between. This CDR3 has 14 amino acids. CDR1 is SNHLY, CDR2 FYNNEI, per germline. The CDR3 DNA is TGTGCCAGCAGTGAAGCGCTAGGCGGGACTGAAGCTTTCTTT. This sequence encodes CASSEALGGTEAFF.

The chain combines TRBV28 with TRBJ2-5; no clear D. There are 14 residues in the CDR3. Germline V gene sequence: CDR1 MDHEN, CDR2 SYDVKM. Trimming cost V 0 bases and J 9 bases, with 14 bases left between them. The CDR3 loop is CASSLWQDRAAQYF. CDR3 DNA sequence: TGTGCCAGCAGTTTATGGCAGGACCGTGCGGCCCAGTACTTC. The whole variable domain, remainder taken from reference TRBV28 and TRBJ2-5, is DVKVTQSSRYLVKRTGEKVFLECVQDMDHENMFWYRQDPGLGLRLIYFSYDVKMKEKGDIPEGYSVSREKKERFSLILESASTNQTSMYLCASSLWQDRAAQYFGPGTRLLVL.

CDR3 region: CASSIDDRSGYYGYTF. As DNA, the CDR3 is TGTGCCAGTAGTATTGACGACAGGAGTGGATACTATGGCTACACCTTC. This rearrangement joins TRBV19 to TRBJ1-2; tentatively, D is TRBD1 (6 bases). CDR3 size: 16 residues. Trimming removed 3 bases at V and 3 bases at J, with 17 bases between. The V gene's germline CDR1 is LNHDA and CDR2 SQIVND (reference sequence). Drawing the rest from reference TRBV19 and TRBJ1-2, the complete variable domain is DGGITQSPKYLFRKEGQNVTLSCEQNLNHDAMYWYRQDPGQGLRLIYYSQIVNDFQKGDIAEGYSVSREKKESFPLTVTSAQKNPTAFYLCASSIDDRSGYYGYTFGSGTRLTVV.

CDR3 DNA sequence: TGTGCCAGCACGGCAGGTCGGCTTCTCTATGGCTACACCTTC. This sequence encodes CASTAGRLLYGYTF. This chain connects TRBV28 to TRBJ1-2; D unresolved. The germline V and J ends were trimmed by 7 bases and 4 bases, with 16 bases remaining between them. Germline assignment: CDR1 MDHEN and CDR2 SYDVKM. This CDR3 is 14 amino acids long.

Comments on this clone: A read error may produce the germline difference seen at one junction end. The V and J genes are TRBV11-2 and TRBJ2-3; 8 nucleotides align to TRBD1. CDR1 and CDR2 from the germline V gene are SGHAT and FQNNGV. The CDR3 is 17 residues long. The CDR3 coding sequence is TGTGCCAGCAGTTTAGCAGGGGGCCCAGGAAGAGCAGATACGCAGTATTTT. Encoded protein: CASSLAGGPGRADTQYF.

A few counts support this clone. This chain connects TRBV2 to TRBJ2-5; tentative D call: TRBD1 (6 bases). The germline V gene has CDR1 SNHLY and CDR2 FYNNEI. Trimming stripped 3 bases from V and 4 bases from J, with 15 bases between. The CDR3 totals 15 residues. CDR3 DNA sequence: TGTGCCAGCAGTGAGTTACAGGGCACCGCAGAGACCCAGTACTTC. It translates to CASSELQGTAETQYF.

The chain is built from TRBV30 and TRBJ1-4; perhaps TRBD1 as D (5 bases). The CDR3 length is 14 residues. The germline V gene encodes CDR1 GTSNPN and CDR2 SVGIG (reference sequence). V lost 1 base and J lost 10, with 16 bases in between. CDR3 coding DNA: TGTGCCTGGAGTGATGGCAGGGTAGTTGGAAAACTGTTTTTT. Its protein product is CAWSDGRVVGKLFF.

The rearrangement joins TRBV2 to TRBJ2-5, with a tentative D call TRBD2 (6 bases). The CDR3 contains 12 residues. In germline, CDR1 is SNHLY, CDR2 FYNNEI. The V end lost 4 bases, the J end lost 5 bases, and 8 bases lay between the germline ends. CDR3 sequence: CASSVSGETQYF. In nucleotides, the CDR3 is TGTGCCAGCAGTGTAAGCGGGGAGACCCAGTACTTC.

The genes are TRBV6-4 and TRBJ2-3, with 9 bases fitting TRBD2. V was pared by 3 bases and J by 6 bases, with 7 bases of the junction left unmatched. The CDR3 spans 15 residues. Germline loops: CDR1 MRHNA, CDR2 SNTAGT. CDR3 sequence: CASSETSGGGDTQYF. The CDR3, as DNA: TGTGCCAGCAGTGAGACTAGCGGCGGGGGGGATACGCAGTATTTT.

The table lists this clone with a count of one. The gene calls are TRBV7-3 and TRBJ1-1, with 8 bases fitting TRBD1. Trimming at V came to 3 bases and at J to 2 bases, leaving 2 bases not matched to a gene. This CDR3 contains 14 residues. Germline V gives CDR1 SGHTA, CDR2 FQGTGA. Here the CDR3 reads CASSFGTGNTEAFF. In DNA form, the CDR3 reads TGTGCCAGCAGCTTCGGGACAGGTAACACTGAAGCTTTCTTT.

The chain has TRBV7-9 and TRBJ2-7; D uncertain. CDR1 is SEHNR, CDR2 FQNEAQ, per germline (reference sequence). This CDR3 has 14 residues. Trimming took 2 bases from V and 1 from J, leaving 9 bases between them. In DNA, the CDR3 is TGTGCCAGCAGCTTAATTGGCGGATCCTACGAGCAGTACTTC. This encodes CASSLIGGSYEQYF. The full variable domain, rest sourced from reference TRBV7-9 and TRBJ2-7, is DTGVSQNPRHKITKRGQNVTFRCDPISEHNRLYWYRQTLGQGPEFLTYFQNEAQLEKSRLLSDRFSAERPKGSFSTLEIQRTEQGDSAMYLCASSLIGGSYEQYFGPGTRLTVT.